The entry below gives a single TCR beta chain sequence along with its context. Its antigen is not known. These data come from a study of post-analysis software for immune sequencing data. Study context: Patients with relapsing-remitting, secondary progressive and progressive-relapsing multiple sclerosis courses were all represented.

Germline CDR1 reads SEHNR; CDR2 reads FQNEAQ (reference sequence). The CDR3 consists of 15 residues. The V and J ends lost 5 bases and 6 bases respectively, with 20 bases between them. Study observations and caveats: Samples sharing a preparation batch grouped tightly together when assessed by F measure. Relative to controls, patients had 4 or 5 TRBV segments at higher frequency, with TRBV5-6, TRBV5-1 and TRBV20-1 among these. Comparison with controls showed significantly lower normalized Chao1 diversity in multiple sclerosis patients.

cDNA libraries for TCR beta contained unique molecular identifiers. TCRdb reprocessed the PCR reads via MiXCR and lists one record per CDR3 protein. Of 650,000 to 850,000 distinct CDR3 sequences in the sample, 35% to 55% were seen once. The sample was blood. This clonotype was sampled from a girl aged 10 to 17 with multiple sclerosis. This chain links TRBV7-9 with TRBJ2-7; TRBD2 might be the D (6 bases). DNA of the CDR3: TGTGCCAGCAGCCCCCGGAGCGACGGGGGTCTCGAGCAGTACTTC. Protein sequence: CASSPRSDGGLEQYF.